The next 29 T cell receptor beta chains were all read from a single sample in a study of blood T cell repertoires in COVID-19. Here immunoSEQ multiplex PCR was the method, and the copy in TCRdb shows in-frame clones only, minus some. In the table there are more than 15,000 clones, around nine tenths of which are singletons. Material: peripheral blood. The receptors here all came from an older woman with active COVID-19.

The chain couples TRBV12-3 or TRBV12-4 to TRBJ1-2; TRBD1 is a possible D gene (5 bases). The V and J ends lost 7 bases and 1 base respectively, with 10 bases between them. This CDR3 contains 13 residues. CDR3 in DNA: TGTGCCAGCACCGTAGACAGTAACTATGGCTACACCTTC. This codes for CASTVDSNYGYTF.

This clone came up a few times. The CDR3 loop is CASTPRGGAGNTIYF. The CDR3 nucleotides read TGTGCCAGCACCCCTAGAGGGGGCGCGGGAAACACCATATATTTT. The rearrangement links TRBV27 to TRBJ1-3; 7 positions match TRBD1. Looked up from germline, CDR1 is MNHEY and CDR2 is SMNVEV (reference sequence). The CDR3 runs 15 residues. Losses at the gene ends were 7 bases for V and 4 bases for J; bases not matched to a gene: 10.

The gene calls are TRBV6-1 and TRBJ2-3; weak D call: TRBD1 (6 bases). This CDR3 spans 15 amino acids. V was pared by 3 bases and J by 0 bases, with 10 bases between. Germline CDR1 is MNHNS and CDR2 is SASEGT. DNA of the CDR3: TGTGCCAGCAGTGACCCAGGGGCTAGCACAGATACGCAGTATTTT. This translates into CASSDPGASTDTQYF.

The chain is built from TRBV7-9 and TRBJ1-4; 11 bases are a match to TRBD1. CDR1 and CDR2 from the germline V gene are SEHNR and FQNEAQ (reference sequence). The length of the CDR3 is 16 residues. Germline trimming cut 0 bases from V and 8 bases from J; bases unmatched to any gene: 5. CDR3 amino acids: CASSLATGTGGEKLFF. The CDR3 bases are TGTGCCAGCAGCTTAGCCACCGGGACAGGGGGAGAAAAACTGTTTTTT.

The chain has TRBV6-1 and TRBJ2-2; maybe TRBD2 (6 bases). The V gene's germline CDR1 is MNHNS and CDR2 SASEGT. The V gene lost 1 base and the J gene lost 0 bases, with 6 bases spanning the gap. This CDR3 spans 15 amino acids. The CDR3 spells CASSEGRANTGELFF. For the CDR3, the DNA is TGTGCCAGCAGTGAAGGGAGGGCGAACACCGGGGAGCTGTTTTTT.

A remark on this clone: At the DNA level, this CDR3 is encoded by other sequences in the same sample as well. This chain uses TRBV3-1 (or the pseudogene TRBV3-2) with TRBJ2-5; D is undetermined. Germline values: CDR1 LGHDT, CDR2 YNNKEL (reference sequence). This CDR3 contains 13 residues. The ends were cut back, 1 base at V and 5 bases at J, with 8 bases in the middle. The CDR3 sequence: CASSQVRGETQYF. For the CDR3, the DNA is TGTGCCAGCAGCCAAGTTAGAGGTGAGACCCAGTACTTC.

In the case of this clone: Relative to the germline gene, one junction end is altered; a read error may explain this. The rearrangement joins TRBV5-1 to TRBJ2-7; D is possibly TRBD1 (5 bases). This CDR3 has 13 amino acids. Germline V CDR1 and CDR2: SGHRS, YFSETQ. For the CDR3, the DNA is TGCGCCAGCAGCTTGTTGACCCAGGGCCCATACCTTTTC. This codes for CASSLLTQGPYLF.

This sequence joins TRBV4-2 and TRBJ2-5, with 7 bases matching TRBD2. V was clipped by 0 bases and J by 4 bases; unmatched bases: 2. CDR1 LGHNA and CDR2 YNFKEQ come from the germline V gene. The CDR3 has 14 residues. The CDR3 here is CASSQDPGGETQYF. CDR3 in DNA: TGTGCCAGCAGCCAAGATCCGGGAGGAGAGACCCAGTACTTC.

The V call is TRBV5-4, the J call TRBJ2-2; D gene uncertain. Trimming stripped 1 base from V and 2 bases from J, with 6 bases between. The V gene's germline CDR1 is SGHNT and CDR2 YYREEE (reference sequence). This CDR3 region has 14 residues. CDR3 protein: CASSLPTNTGELFF. The DNA of the CDR3 is TGTGCCAGCAGCTTGCCCACAAACACCGGGGAGCTGTTTTTT.

In DNA form, the CDR3 reads TGTGCCAGCAGTGAATGGGAACCGAACTCTACGGGGGTCCCACGTGCCCTCCACTTT. The encoded protein is CASSEWEPNSTGVPRALHF. This chain joins TRBV6-1 and TRBJ1-6; TRBD1 is a possible D gene (5 bases). There are 19 residues in the CDR3. Between the trimmed V and J ends, which lost 2 bases and 14 bases, there was a span of 31 bases. Germline V gene lookup returns CDR1 MNHNS and CDR2 SASEGT.

This chain connects TRBV5-4 to TRBJ1-6; 8 positions agree with TRBD1. The J segment lost 3 bases and the V segment lost 4 bases, leaving 6 bases of the junction unmatched. Germline V gene data show CDR1 as SGHNT and CDR2 as YYREEE (reference sequence). The CDR3 loop spans 16 amino acids. The CDR3: CASSLAGGLYNSPLHF. In nucleotides, the CDR3 is TGTGCCAGCAGCCTCGCAGGGGGCCTCTATAATTCACCCCTCCACTTT.

The V call is TRBV7-6, the J call TRBJ1-3, with 7 bases fitting TRBD1. V lost 0 bases to trimming and J lost 3 bases; unmatched junction nucleotides: 11. Germline CDR1 SGHVS, CDR2 FNYEAQ. This CDR3 contains 18 residues. CDR3 in amino acids: CASSLANRGRTRGNTIYF. In DNA, the CDR3 is TGTGCCAGCAGCTTAGCGAACAGGGGCCGCACCCGTGGAAACACCATATATTTT.

The CDR3 DNA reads as TGTGCCAGGGAGGGAGGGGGGCCTGAAGCTTTCTTT. This translates into CAREGGGPEAFF. The V call is TRBV2, the J call TRBJ1-1, with D perhaps TRBD1 (6 bases). This CDR3 comprises 12 residues. Germline CDR1 SNHLY, CDR2 FYNNEI. The V end was cut by 9 bases, the J end by 6 bases, with 14 bases between.

The V gene is TRBV5-4, the J gene TRBJ1-1; D call uncertain. V lost 2 bases and J 5 bases, leaving 7 bases between the germline ends. Germline V lookup: CDR1 SGHNT, CDR2 YYREEE (reference sequence). CDR3 size: 12 residues. The CDR3 DNA follows: TGTGCCAGCAGCTTCGACAAGACTGAAGCTTTCTTT. Translating gives CASSFDKTEAFF. The full variable domain, its missing parts supplied by reference TRBV5-4 and TRBJ1-1, is ETGVTQSPTHLIKTRGQQVTLRCSSQSGHNTVSWYQQALGQGPQFIFQYYREEENGRGNFPPRFSGLQFPNYSSELNVNALELDDSALYLCASSFDKTEAFFGQGTRLTVV.

The V and J genes are TRBV10-3 and TRBJ1-1; TRBD1 aligns across 8 bases. From germline, CDR1 is ENHRY and CDR2 SYGVKD. The V gene end was trimmed by 7 bases and the J gene end by 5 bases; junction bases not matched to a gene: 12. The length of the CDR3 is 15 residues. In DNA, the CDR3 is TGTGCCATCAAGCGGACCGTGGACAGGGCGACTGAAGCTTTCTTT. It encodes CAIKRTVDRATEAFF.

In this sample, this clone turned up once. The gene calls are TRBV2 and TRBJ1-2, with D unresolved. This CDR3 contains 13 residues. CDR1 is SNHLY and CDR2 is FYNNEI in the germline V gene. Trimming removed 7 bases from V and 12 bases from J, with 21 bases in between. The CDR3 bases are TGTGCCAGCATTAAATCCGGGGTCTATGGTCACACCTTC. As protein: CASIKSGVYGHTF.

The genes are TRBV7-3 and TRBJ2-7; 9 bases match TRBD1. From germline, CDR1 is SGHTA and CDR2 FQGTGA. With V trimmed by 4 bases and J by 0 bases, 4 bases remained unmatched. There are 15 residues in the CDR3. The CDR3 bases are TGTGCCAGCAGCTCACAGGGGGCGAGCTCCTACGAGCAGTACTTC. This codes for CASSSQGASSYEQYF.

The chain recombines TRBV6-5 with TRBJ1-6; D might be TRBD1 (5 bases). The CDR3 spans 15 residues. The germline V and J ends were trimmed by 10 bases and 8 bases, with 21 bases remaining between them. The germline V gene has CDR1 MNHEY and CDR2 SVGAGI. The DNA for the CDR3 is TGTGCCACCCGGACAACCCCCAATATGGATTCACCCCTCCACTTT. Protein sequence: CATRTTPNMDSPLHF.

This clone was observed a handful of times. This chain connects TRBV9 to TRBJ1-6, with 9 bases lining up with TRBD1. The CDR3 is 13 amino acids. V lost 6 bases to trimming and J lost 7 bases; unmatched junction nucleotides: 2. Germline lookup yields CDR1 SGDLS and CDR2 YYNGEE. The CDR3 spells CASTGTGNSPLHF. DNA for the CDR3: TGTGCCAGCACCGGGACAGGGAATTCACCCCTCCACTTT.

The chain couples TRBV6-5 to TRBJ1-1, with TRBD1 matching over 8 bases. With V trimmed by 1 base and J by 0 bases, 4 bases remained unmatched. The germline V gene encodes CDR1 MNHEY and CDR2 SVGAGI. This CDR3 contains 16 residues. CDR3 amino acids: CASSYLPGQVNTEAFF. CDR3 in DNA: TGTGCCAGCAGTTACTTACCGGGACAGGTGAACACTGAAGCTTTCTTT.

The chain recombines TRBV29-1 with TRBJ2-7; a weak D match, TRBD2 (7 bases). The germline gives CDR1 SQVTM, CDR2 ANQGSEA. The V end was cut by 7 bases, the J end by 5 bases, with 15 bases between. This CDR3 has 12 residues. This CDR3 reads CSGGGHTNEQYF. For the CDR3, the DNA is TGCAGCGGGGGGGGACACACCAACGAGCAGTACTTC.

The genes are TRBV10-1 and TRBJ2-3; tentative D call: TRBD2 (6 bases). Between the trimmed V and J ends, which lost 4 bases and 1 base, there was a span of 6 bases. CDR1 and CDR2 from the germline V gene are WNHNN and SYGVQD (reference sequence). CDR3 size: 13 residues. The DNA of the CDR3 is TGCGCCAGCAGTGGCGGGGGCACAGATACGCAGTATTTT. Protein: CASSGGGTDTQYF.

The chain has TRBV9 and TRBJ1-2; D gene ambiguous. Trimming removed 6 bases from V and 3 bases from J, with 15 bases in between. Germline CDR1 reads SGDLS; CDR2 reads YYNGEE. This CDR3 has 14 amino acids. As DNA, the CDR3 is TGTGCCAGCAACGCAGGTGGTTCAGACTATGGCTACACCTTC. Encoded protein: CASNAGGSDYGYTF.

This clone has a single count. This sequence joins TRBV7-8 and TRBJ1-2; 8 bases are a match to TRBD1. Unmatched junction bases numbered 0, after V lost 3 bases and J lost 3 bases. The CDR3 consists of 13 residues. Germline-derived CDR1 and CDR2 are SGHVS and FQNEAQ. The CDR3: CASSLDRDYGYTF. CDR3 DNA: TGTGCCAGCAGCTTGGACAGGGACTATGGCTACACCTTC. The complete variable domain, with remaining parts taken from reference TRBV7-8 and TRBJ1-2, reads GAGVSQSPRYKVAKRGQDVALRCDPISGHVSLFWYQQALGQGPEFLTYFQNEAQLDKSGLPSDRFFAERPEGSVSTLKIQRTQQEDSAVYLCASSLDRDYGYTFGSGTRLTVV.

V is TRBV5-8 and J is TRBJ1-1, with 7 nucleotides matching TRBD1. The CDR3 extends over 16 amino acids. Germline assignment: CDR1 SGHTS and CDR2 YDEGEE. Trimming cost V 1 base and J 1 base; bases outside gene matches: 7. Here the CDR3 DNA reads TGTGCCAGCAGCTTGCGGCGGACAGGAGGGAACACTGAAGCTTTCTTT. It codes for CASSLRRTGGNTEAFF.

The genes are TRBV11-2 and TRBJ1-2, with D unresolved. Germline V gives CDR1 SGHAT, CDR2 FQNNGV. The CDR3 runs to 15 residues. Trimming cost V 4 bases and J 11 bases, with 23 bases left between them. The chain's CDR3 is CASSSIRRDPFSYTF. CDR3 bases: TGTGCCAGCAGCTCAATCAGGAGGGATCCTTTTTCTTACACCTTC.

The sample holds one count of this clone. J is TRBJ1-1 and V is TRBV2; no clear D gene. V lost 3 bases and J 3 bases, leaving 8 bases between the germline ends. CDR3 length equals 13 residues. From germline, CDR1 is SNHLY and CDR2 FYNNEI. CDR3 sequence: CASSDGFYTEAFF. CDR3 coding DNA: TGTGCCAGCAGTGACGGGTTCTACACTGAAGCTTTCTTT.

The chain couples TRBV12-5 to TRBJ1-1; D might be TRBD1 (6 bases). Per the germline V gene, CDR1 is LGHNT and CDR2 is FRNRAP. V lost 2 bases, J lost 6 bases, and 16 bases lay in between. CDR3 size: 15 residues. The CDR3 sequence is CASGLTNGGAAEAFF. The CDR3 DNA follows: TGTGCTAGTGGTTTGACTAACGGGGGGGCCGCTGAAGCTTTCTTT.

The chain links TRBV10-2 to TRBJ1-5; tentatively, D is TRBD1 (6 bases). V lost 2 bases and J 2 bases, leaving 13 bases between the germline ends. Germline V gene data show CDR1 as WSHSY and CDR2 as SAAADI. The CDR3 loop spans 16 amino acids. CDR3 nucleotide sequence: TGCGCCAGCAGTGAGGAGGGGGGGTCGGGCAATCAGCCCCAGCATTTT. This codes for CASSEEGGSGNQPQHF.